This TCR beta chain was documented in a study of blood T cell repertoires in COVID-19. Per germline, CDR1 LGHDT and CDR2 YNNKEL (reference sequence). V was clipped by 0 bases and J by 6 bases; unmatched bases: 7. The CDR3 runs 15 residues. Generated by immunoSEQ multiplex PCR, the TCRdb table keeps only in-frame clones and is missing some. Found here are 58,000 or so clones, 60% to 85% of them singletons; the top ten hold nearly 5%. This TCR derives from a human donor in a cohort sampled during active COVID-19. The chain links TRBV3-1 (or the pseudogene TRBV3-2) to TRBJ2-7; TRBD2 agrees at 8 bases. The sample consisted of peripheral blood. The CDR3 is CASSQEGPGGVEQYF. The DNA for the CDR3 is TGTGCCAGCAGCCAAGAGGGACCGGGAGGGGTCGAGCAGTACTTC.